These T cell receptor beta chains were read from a single sample in a study of blood T cell repertoires in COVID-19. TCRdb keeps only in-frame clones here, not all; method: immunoSEQ multiplex PCR. The sample has 150,000 or so clones, 80% to 85% seen once. What was sequenced was PBMCs or T cells enriched from blood (not recorded which). The receptors stem from a woman aged 45-59 years who had recovered from COVID-19. CDR3s include the opening cysteine and the closing phenylalanine or tryptophan. The D gene is left open where the match is weak. Expanded clones are given a class, and other clones once, few, many or no size at all.

J gene	D gene	V gene	clone size	CDR3 DNA	CDR3 protein
TRBJ1-5	-	TRBV6-2/TRBV6-3	-	TGTGCCAGCAGTTACCCCGACAGCCCCTATAGCAATCAGCCCCAGCATTTT	CASSYPDSPYSNQPQHF
TRBJ1-5	TRBD1	TRBV6-5	-	TGTGCCAGCAGCCAGGCGACAGGGAATCAGCCCCAGCATTTT	CASSQATGNQPQHF
TRBJ1-4	-	TRBV7-9	-	TGTGCCAGCAGCTTACCCGCAACTAATGAAAAACTGTTTTTT	CASSLPATNEKLFF
TRBJ1-1	-	TRBV5-1	-	TGCGCCAGCAGCGGACCAGTAGGGGTGAACACTGAAGCTTTCTTT	CASSGPVGVNTEAFF
TRBJ1-5	-	TRBV5-4	-	TGTGCCAGCAGCTTGGAGGGGGTTAATCAGCCCCAGCATTTT	CASSLEGVNQPQHF
TRBJ2-1	TRBD2	TRBV4-2	-	TGTGCCAGCAGTATGACTAGCGGGGAATACAATGAGCAGTTCTTC	CASSMTSGEYNEQFF
TRBJ2-4	-	TRBV6-5	-	TGTGCCAGCAGCGGGAGCGGAGCCAAAAACATTCAGTACTTC	CASSGSGAKNIQYF
TRBJ2-7	TRBD1	TRBV28	once	TGTGCCAGCAGTTTACAGGGGGCTTGGGGATACGAGCAGTACTTC	CASSLQGAWGYEQYF
TRBJ1-5	-	TRBV21-1	-	TGTGCCAGCTCCCCCTTTTCTTATAGCAATCAGCCCCAGCATTTT	CASSPFSYSNQPQHF
TRBJ2-7	TRBD2	TRBV7-9	-	TGTGCCAGCAGCCTCGGACTAGCGGGAGTTTACGAGCAGTACTTC	CASSLGLAGVYEQYF
TRBJ2-5	TRBD2	TRBV2	-	TGTGCCAGCAGTTGGGCCCGACTAGCGGGAGGCAAAGAGACCCAGTACTTC	CASSWARLAGGKETQYF
TRBJ2-3	TRBD1	TRBV7-9	-	TGTGCCAGCAGCTTCGGGGACAGGGGCCCAGATACGCAGTATTTT	CASSFGDRGPDTQYF
TRBJ1-6	TRBD1	TRBV7-2	-	TGTGCCAGCAGCTCTCCAATACCCCAGGGGGCGCGGAGCTGGACACCCCTCCACTTT	CASSSPIPQGARSWTPLHF
TRBJ2-2	-	TRBV29-1	-	TGCAGCGTCTCTTTGGGGCTGAGCACCGGGGAGCTGTTTTTT	CSVSLGLSTGELFF